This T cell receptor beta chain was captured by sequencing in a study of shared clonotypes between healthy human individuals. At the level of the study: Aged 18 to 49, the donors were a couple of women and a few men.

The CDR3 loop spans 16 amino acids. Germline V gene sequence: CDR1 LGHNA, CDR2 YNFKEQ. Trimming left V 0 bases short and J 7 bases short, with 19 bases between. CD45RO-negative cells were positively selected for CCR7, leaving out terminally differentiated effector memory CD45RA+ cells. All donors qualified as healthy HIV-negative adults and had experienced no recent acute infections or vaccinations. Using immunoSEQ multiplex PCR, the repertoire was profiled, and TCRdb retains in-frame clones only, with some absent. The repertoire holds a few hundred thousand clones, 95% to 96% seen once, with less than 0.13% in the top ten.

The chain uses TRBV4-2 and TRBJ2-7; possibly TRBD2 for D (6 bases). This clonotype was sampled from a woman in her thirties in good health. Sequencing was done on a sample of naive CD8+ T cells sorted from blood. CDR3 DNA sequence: TGTGCCAGCAGCCAAGACGACGGGAGTGTGGTGTGGGAGCAGTACTTC. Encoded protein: CASSQDDGSVVWEQYF.